These 21 T cell receptor beta chains originate from one sample sequenced in a study of blood T cell repertoires in COVID-19. The protocol was immunoSEQ multiplex PCR, while the TCRdb copy is restricted to in-frame clones and leaves out a portion. This sample yields fewer than 45,000 clones, of which over 70% are seen a single time; around 20% belongs to the top ten. Sample: peripheral blood. Receptors originate from a man between 70 and 80 years old with acute or convalescent COVID-19.

This clone showed up just a few times. This chain joins TRBV28 and TRBJ1-6; maybe TRBD1 (6 bases). Trimming took 7 bases from V and 4 from J, leaving 14 bases between them. The CDR3 has 15 residues. CDR1 and CDR2 (germline): MDHEN, SYDVKM. DNA for the CDR3: TGTGCCAGCATTCCCTCAAGGGGGTATAATTCACCCCTCCACTTT. This sequence encodes CASIPSRGYNSPLHF.

V is TRBV10-1 and J is TRBJ2-2; 13 positions agree with TRBD2. The V and J ends lost 5 bases and 0 bases, in that order; junction bases with no gene match: 3. The germline V gene encodes CDR1 WNHNN and CDR2 SYGVQD (reference sequence). This CDR3 is 17 amino acids long. CDR3 sequence: CASSPGLAGTNTGELFF. For the CDR3, the DNA is TGCGCCAGCAGTCCGGGACTAGCGGGGACGAACACCGGGGAGCTGTTTTTT.

The rearrangement uses TRBV29-1 and TRBJ2-1; TRBD2 aligns across 12 bases. The germline V gene encodes CDR1 SQVTM and CDR2 ANQGSEA. The V segment lost 6 bases and the J segment 2 bases; nucleotides outside the gene matches: 2. The CDR3 contains 14 residues. CDR3 nucleotides: TGCAGCGTGCTAGCGGGGGGGGCCTACAATGAGCAGTTCTTC. Translating gives CSVLAGGAYNEQFF.

The chain couples TRBV29-1 to TRBJ2-1, with TRBD2 matching 7 bases. Germline assignment: CDR1 SQVTM and CDR2 ANQGSEA. The V gene end was trimmed by 5 bases and the J gene end by 0 bases; junction bases not matched to a gene: 4. This CDR3 has 14 residues. As DNA, the CDR3 is TGCAGCGTTACCGGGACTAACTCCTACAATGAGCAGTTCTTC. Translation: CSVTGTNSYNEQFF.

The chain links TRBV9 to TRBJ2-2; 7 nucleotides line up with TRBD2. The V gene end was trimmed by 1 base and the J gene end by 0 bases; junction bases not matched to a gene: 3. CDR1 is SGDLS and CDR2 is YYNGEE in the germline V gene. The CDR3 covers 16 residues. CDR3 nucleotides: TGTGCCAGCAGCGTATCAGCGGGGACGAACACCGGGGAGCTGTTTTTT. This sequence encodes CASSVSAGTNTGELFF.

The chain recombines TRBV25-1 with TRBJ1-6; D might be TRBD1 (5 bases). CDR3 length: 14 residues. The germline gives CDR1 MGHDK, CDR2 SYGVNS. Trimming pared 3 bases from V and 5 bases from J, leaving 8 bases between. The CDR3 bases are TGTGCCAGCAGTGAGCACAGGAATAATTCACCCCTCCACTTT. It encodes CASSEHRNNSPLHF.

The chain links TRBV6-5 to TRBJ1-1, with D possibly being TRBD1 (6 bases). The CDR3 is 16 residues long. V lost 2 bases and J 2 bases, leaving 15 bases between the germline ends. Germline CDR1 MNHEY, CDR2 SVGAGI. The CDR3 reads CASSYGFGQTNTEAFF. The CDR3 coding sequence is TGTGCCAGCAGTTACGGGTTCGGACAGACAAACACTGAAGCTTTCTTT.

This CDR3 reads CASSYSRGQTDTQYF. The CDR3 DNA is TGTGCCAGCAGTTACTCGAGGGGGCAGACAGATACGCAGTATTTT. V gene TRBV6-6 combines with J gene TRBJ2-3; 7 bases agree with TRBD1. V lost 0 bases to trimming and J lost 3 bases; unmatched junction nucleotides: 3. This CDR3 spans 15 amino acids. CDR1 and CDR2 from the germline V gene are MNHNY and SVGAGI (reference sequence).

Sample share makes this clone medium-sized (0.01 to 0.1%). The J gene is TRBJ1-4, the V gene TRBV9; 7 nucleotides agree with TRBD1. The CDR3 extends over 15 amino acids. The germline V gene has CDR1 SGDLS and CDR2 YYNGEE. With V trimmed by 4 bases and J by 7 bases, 10 bases remained unmatched. The CDR3 loop is CASSPGTANFEKLFF. CDR3 sequence (DNA): TGTGCCAGCAGCCCAGGGACAGCGAACTTTGAAAAACTGTTTTTT.

The chain couples TRBV18 to TRBJ1-1, with 7 nucleotides matching TRBD1. Germline CDR1 KGHSH, CDR2 LQKENI. V trimming: 6 bases; J trimming: 0 bases; junction bases outside the gene matches: 10. The CDR3 length is 16 residues. CDR3 in amino acids: CASSQQKGQLNTEAFF. CDR3 DNA: TGTGCCAGCTCTCAACAAAAGGGACAGCTGAACACTGAAGCTTTCTTT.

J is TRBJ2-1 and V is TRBV3-1 (or the pseudogene TRBV3-2); possible D gene TRBD2, 6 bases. The CDR3 sequence is 12 residues long. Trimming pared 0 bases from V and 10 bases from J, leaving 7 bases between. Germline V gives CDR1 LGHDT, CDR2 YNNKEL (reference sequence). Written as DNA, the CDR3 is TGTGCCAGCAGCCAAGAGGGAGGCGAGCAGTTCTTC. This sequence encodes CASSQEGGEQFF.

The chain recombines TRBV7-2 with TRBJ1-2; D gene uncertain. The CDR3 spans 16 residues. V was trimmed by 0 bases and J by 2 bases, leaving 13 bases between them. Germline CDR1 SGHTA, CDR2 FQGNSA. This chain's CDR3 is CASSLASAGINYGYTF. CDR3 DNA: TGTGCCAGCAGCTTAGCGAGTGCAGGAATAAACTATGGCTACACCTTC.

The chain carries TRBV5-4 and TRBJ1-1; possible D gene TRBD1, 6 bases. The CDR3 is 16 residues long. Germline values: CDR1 SGHNT, CDR2 YYREEE (reference sequence). V lost 0 bases and J lost 5, with 17 bases in between. The CDR3 DNA follows: TGTGCCAGCAGCTTGGGGGCAGTAAGGGGGAAGACTGAAGCTTTCTTT. It specifies CASSLGAVRGKTEAFF.

CDR3 coding DNA: TGCGCCAGCAGCTCTGGGACAGCCAGATCCTATGGCTACACCTTC. Its protein is CASSSGTARSYGYTF. This sequence joins TRBV5-1 and TRBJ1-2; 7 bases are a match to TRBD1. Germline trimming cut 3 bases from V and 4 bases from J; bases unmatched to any gene: 9. Germline-derived CDR1 and CDR2 are SGHRS and YFSETQ. The CDR3 has 15 amino acids.

This chain joins TRBV6-1 and TRBJ1-2, with 7 bases that match TRBD1. This CDR3 has 16 residues. Trimming removed 2 bases from V and 6 bases from J; junction bases left unmatched: 12. Per the germline V gene, CDR1 is MNHNS and CDR2 is SASEGT. This chain's CDR3 is CASSERQGGLENGYTF. DNA of the CDR3: TGTGCCAGCAGTGAAAGACAGGGAGGTCTGGAGAATGGCTACACCTTC.

The J gene is TRBJ2-1, the V gene TRBV14; weak D call: TRBD2 (6 bases). The CDR3 is 16 residues long. Trimming took 1 base from V and 0 from J, leaving 10 bases between them. The germline V gene has CDR1 SGHDN and CDR2 FVKESK. In DNA, the CDR3 is TGTGCCAGCAGCCAAGCAGGAGGGATCTCCTACAATGAGCAGTTCTTC. Its translation: CASSQAGGISYNEQFF.

The rearrangement links TRBV7-2 to TRBJ1-3, with 7 bases lining up with TRBD1. This CDR3 is built from 15 residues. Losses at the gene ends were 3 bases for V and 0 bases for J; bases not matched to a gene: 2. The V gene's germline CDR1 is SGHTA and CDR2 FQGNSA. The CDR3 bases are TGTGCCAGCAGCTTGGACAGGAGCTCTGGAAACACCATATATTTT. Translated: CASSLDRSSGNTIYF.

The gene calls are TRBV29-1 and TRBJ2-2; D is perhaps TRBD1 (6 bases). Trimming took off 4 bases at V and 6 bases at J, with 15 bases between the two ends. The CDR3 consists of 14 residues. CDR1 and CDR2 from the germline V gene are SQVTM and ANQGSEA. This CDR3 reads CSVGVRGGSGELFF. For the CDR3, the DNA is TGCAGCGTTGGAGTCAGGGGCGGGTCCGGGGAGCTGTTTTTT.

In DNA, the CDR3 is TGTGCCAGCAGCCAAGACATCTACCAGGGTGAGCAGTTCTTC. It codes for CASSQDIYQGEQFF. J is TRBJ2-1 and V is TRBV14; D is possibly TRBD1 (5 bases). Trimming shortened V by 0 bases and J by 9 bases, and 12 bases separated the two germline ends. The germline V gene encodes CDR1 SGHDN and CDR2 FVKESK. This CDR3 has 14 amino acids.

This clone was picked up a small number of times. The J gene is TRBJ2-7, the V gene TRBV20-1, with 8 bases that match TRBD1. This CDR3 region has 11 residues. CDR1 DFQATT and CDR2 SNEGSKA come from the germline V gene (reference sequence). Trimming removed 6 bases from V and 6 bases from J; junction bases left unmatched: 4. The chain's CDR3 is CSAPTGAEQYF. CDR3 bases: TGCAGTGCACCGACAGGGGCCGAGCAGTACTTC.

V usage is TRBV11-1 and J usage is TRBJ2-1; perhaps TRBD1 as D (6 bases). The CDR3 sequence is 15 residues long. Trimming removed 1 base from V and 5 bases from J, with 12 bases in between. Germline CDR1 is SGHAT and CDR2 is FQDESV (reference sequence). The CDR3 region is CASSLGRRGDNEQFF. DNA for the CDR3: TGTGCCAGCAGCTTAGGTCGCAGGGGCGACAATGAGCAGTTCTTC.